The T cell receptor (beta chain) under discussion was sequenced for a study of blood T cell repertoires in COVID-19. Overall study context: Samples of COVID-19 (acute and convalescent) were obtained from the United States, Italy and Spain.

In this sample, this clone turned up once. In the original analysis: Estimation of nucleated cell counts was performed using reference gene primer amplification. Repertoires were generated with immunoSEQ multiplex PCR, while TCRdb's copy carries only in-frame clones and drops some. The D gene and trimming were derived from the DNA, and the V and J assignments and clone size from that table. The sample contains about 150,000 clones, 88% of which appear only once. CDR1 is SGHRS and CDR2 is YFSETQ in the germline V gene. Trimming cost V 7 bases and J 4 bases; bases outside gene matches: 5. CDR3 length: 13 residues.

Sequences were obtained from peripheral blood. This receptor was identified in a human donor with COVID-19, enrolled during active disease. The donor label of this sample is uncertain. The V gene is TRBV5-1, the J gene TRBJ2-1; the match to TRBD1 covers 7 bases. CDR3 in amino acids: CASVGQAYNEQFF. CDR3 nucleotides: TGCGCCAGCGTAGGACAGGCTTACAATGAGCAGTTCTTC.